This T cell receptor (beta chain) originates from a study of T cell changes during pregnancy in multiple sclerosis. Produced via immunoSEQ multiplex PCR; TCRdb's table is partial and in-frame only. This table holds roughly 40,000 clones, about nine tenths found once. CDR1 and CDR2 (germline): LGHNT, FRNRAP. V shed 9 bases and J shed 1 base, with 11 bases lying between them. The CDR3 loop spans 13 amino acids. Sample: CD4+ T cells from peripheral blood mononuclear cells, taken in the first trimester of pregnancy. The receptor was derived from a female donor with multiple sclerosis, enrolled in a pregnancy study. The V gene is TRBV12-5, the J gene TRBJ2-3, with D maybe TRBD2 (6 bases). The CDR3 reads CASGGSRTDTQYF. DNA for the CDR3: TGTGCTAGCGGGGGTTCCCGCACAGATACGCAGTATTTT.